These 27 T cell receptor beta chains originate from one sample sequenced in a study of CD8 T cells in ankylosing spondylitis. TCRdb recomputed calls from the 5' RACE reads with MiXCR, one row per CDR3 protein. The table has 200,000 to 300,000 distinct CDR3 sequences, roughly 32% seen once; the top ten hold about 4%. The sequenced material came from blood, either unsorted or a sorted T cell fraction (not recorded which). The receptors were gathered from a male donor with ankylosing spondylitis or in good health (not recorded which).

The rearrangement uses TRBV7-9 and TRBJ1-1; TRBD1 matches 7 bases. J was trimmed by 0 bases and V by 5 bases; bases with no gene match: 6. Germline CDR1 is SEHNR and CDR2 is FQNEAQ (reference sequence). This CDR3 has 15 amino acids. The CDR3 reads CASSPGQSLNTEAFF. The CDR3 DNA reads TGTGCCAGCAGCCCGGGACAGAGCTTGAACACTGAAGCTTTCTTT.

This clonotype was seen a handful of times. The CDR3 region is CASSDGAGGTDTQYF. The DNA for the CDR3 is TGTGCCAGCAGTGATGGAGCGGGGGGAACAGATACGCAGTATTTT. This chain uses TRBV25-1 with TRBJ2-3, with TRBD2 matching 9 bases. CDR1 and CDR2 from the germline V gene are MGHDK and SYGVNS. The J segment lost 3 bases and the V segment lost 3 bases, leaving 4 bases of the junction unmatched. The CDR3 is 15 residues long.

The chain uses TRBV12-3 or TRBV12-4 and TRBJ1-1; TRBD1 matches at 8 bases. CDR3 length: 16 residues. Trimming at V came to 5 bases and at J to 1 base, leaving 9 bases not matched to a gene. As DNA, the CDR3 is TGTGCCAGCAGTCCTCGGACAGGGTGGCGGAACACTGAAGCTTTCTTT. This encodes CASSPRTGWRNTEAFF.

This clonotype was counted between two and nine times. DNA for the CDR3: TGTGCCAGCAGCTTAGGGGGACAGGGCCGCGAGACCCAGTACTTC. It translates to CASSLGGQGRETQYF. This chain links TRBV7-2 with TRBJ2-5; TRBD1 matches 9 bases. The CDR3 covers 15 residues. Germline loops: CDR1 SGHTA, CDR2 FQGNSA. Unmatched junction bases numbered 5, after V lost 1 base and J lost 5 bases.

The chain recombines TRBV28 with TRBJ1-2, with TRBD1 identical over 7 bases. Germline loops: CDR1 MDHEN, CDR2 SYDVKM. V shed 6 bases and J 5 bases; nucleotides not matched to a gene: 27. This CDR3 region has 20 residues. CDR3 loop: CASSRRRGQGFSKTPYGYTF. In DNA form, the CDR3 reads TGTGCCAGCAGCCGTCGGAGGGGGCAGGGTTTTTCCAAGACCCCGTATGGCTACACCTTC.

The CDR3 bases are TGTGCCAGCAGTTCCGACTGGAGCGCCCAGTACTTC. Translating it yields CASSSDWSAQYF. The chain recombines TRBV12-3 or TRBV12-4 with TRBJ2-5; no definite D call. Trimming took off 4 bases at V and 9 bases at J, with 12 bases between the two ends. The CDR3 totals 12 residues.

The chain is built from TRBV30 and TRBJ2-1; D perhaps matches TRBD1 (6 bases). Germline lookup yields CDR1 GTSNPN and CDR2 SVGIG (reference sequence). CDR3 length: 15 amino acids. Trimming stripped 0 bases from V and 8 bases from J, with 17 bases between. The CDR3 is CAWSVGSGVGDEQFF. In DNA form, the CDR3 reads TGTGCCTGGAGTGTAGGCTCAGGGGTAGGCGATGAGCAGTTCTTC. Looking up the rest from reference TRBV30 and TRBJ2-1 gives the full variable domain: SQTIHQWPATLVQPVGSPLSLECTVEGTSNPNLYWYRQAAGRGLQLLFYSVGIGQISSEVPQNLSASRPQDRQFILSSKKLLLSDSGFYLCAWSVGSGVGDEQFFGPGTRLTVL.

This clonotype was found a few times. V and J are TRBV12-3 or TRBV12-4 and TRBJ2-5; D not certain. There are 15 residues in the CDR3. V was pared by 7 bases and J by 2 bases, with 17 bases between. CDR3 DNA sequence: TGTGCCAGCATTTCCAGAGGAGAATTACAAGAGACCCAGTACTTC. It translates to CASISRGELQETQYF.

The chain is built from TRBV3-1 and TRBJ2-7; D is unresolved. CDR3 length equals 15 residues. Germline CDR1 and CDR2: LGHDT and YNNKEL (reference sequence). V lost 7 bases and J lost 0, with 16 bases in between. This CDR3 reads CASTLDVLSSYEQYF. For the CDR3, the DNA is TGTGCCAGCACCCTCGACGTCTTGAGCTCCTACGAGCAGTACTTC.

This chain links TRBV6-1 with TRBJ1-1, with D possibly matching TRBD1 (6 bases). Trimming took off 4 bases at V and 0 bases at J, with 9 bases between the two ends. CDR3 length: 14 residues. The germline V gene encodes CDR1 MNHNS and CDR2 SASEGT. CDR3 coding DNA: TGTGCCAGCAGTGTGACAGGCCTGAACACTGAAGCTTTCTTT. Its protein is CASSVTGLNTEAFF.

V gene TRBV12-5 combines with J gene TRBJ2-1; D remains unclear. The CDR3 is 15 residues long. The V gene lost 0 bases and the J gene lost 5 bases, with 11 bases spanning the gap. Per the germline V gene, CDR1 is LGHNT and CDR2 is FRNRAP. CDR3 amino acids: CASGLVFRPNNEQFF. The CDR3 coding sequence is TGTGCTAGTGGTTTGGTATTTAGGCCCAACAATGAGCAGTTCTTC.

A few counts support this clonotype. The CDR3 DNA reads as TGTGCCAGCAGCCAAGATACAGGCTGGGATTCACCCCTCCACTTT. Protein product: CASSQDTGWDSPLHF. This chain joins TRBV4-2 and TRBJ1-6, with TRBD1 as a possible D gene (5 bases). Germline V gene sequence: CDR1 LGHNA, CDR2 YNFKEQ. The CDR3 is 15 amino acids. Trimming took 0 bases from V and 8 from J, leaving 11 bases between them.

The chain combines TRBV7-9 with TRBJ2-2, with unresolved D. Looked up from germline, CDR1 is SEHNR and CDR2 is FQNEAQ (reference sequence). V was pared by 0 bases and J by 4 bases, with 6 bases between. CDR3 size: 14 residues. CDR3 sequence (DNA): TGTGCCAGCAGCTTAGCTTTCCTCACCGGGGAGCTGTTTTTT. This gives the protein CASSLAFLTGELFF.

The table lists this clonotype with a few counts. The chain combines TRBV4-1 with TRBJ2-7; 7 positions agree with TRBD1. Trimming at V came to 0 bases and at J to 4 bases, leaving 6 bases not matched to a gene. The CDR3 contains 15 residues. Germline V CDR1 and CDR2: MGHRA, YSYEKL. The CDR3 here is CASSQDGQDRYEQYF. CDR3 in DNA: TGCGCCAGCAGCCAAGATGGCCAGGACAGGTACGAGCAGTACTTC.

The chain recombines TRBV21-1 with TRBJ2-2; the tabulated D call, TRBD1, remains unverified against the DNA. TRBV21-1 is a known pseudogene. The CDR3 consists of 17 residues. In DNA form, the CDR3 reads TGTGCCAGCAGCAAAAGGGGGACAGGGAAAGACACCGGGGAGCTGTTTTTT. Amino acids: CASSKRGTGKDTGELFF.

This clonotype was recorded a few times. The gene calls are TRBV6-6 and TRBJ2-3; TRBD2 might be the D (6 bases). Germline V gives CDR1 MNHNY, CDR2 SVGAGI (reference sequence). V lost 6 bases and J lost 4, with 8 bases in between. The CDR3 covers 12 residues. The CDR3 loop is CASRTGADTQYF. The DNA for the CDR3 is TGTGCCAGCAGAACGGGGGCAGATACGCAGTATTTT.

This clonotype is a singleton in its sample. This rearrangement joins TRBV12-3 or TRBV12-4 to TRBJ1-2; TRBD1 is a possible D gene (5 bases). The CDR3 consists of 14 residues. The V end was cut by 3 bases, the J end by 6 bases, with 14 bases between. The CDR3 loop is CASSFAGAGDGYTF. DNA for the CDR3: TGTGCCAGCAGTTTCGCTGGGGCCGGGGATGGCTACACCTTC.

In this sample, this clonotype turned up a few times. The rearrangement links TRBV5-1 to TRBJ1-1; D is uncertain. The CDR3 is 13 residues long. Trimming pared 0 bases from V and 2 bases from J, leaving 5 bases between. Per germline, CDR1 SGHRS and CDR2 YFSETQ. The CDR3, as DNA: TGCGCCAGCAGCTTGGCTACTAACACTGAAGCTTTCTTT. Translating gives CASSLATNTEAFF.

This clonotype was seen a handful of times. The rearrangement uses TRBV12-3 or TRBV12-4 and TRBJ2-1; 8 nucleotides match TRBD2. Trimming at V came to 3 bases and at J to 7 bases, leaving 8 bases not matched to a gene. This CDR3 comprises 15 residues. The CDR3 sequence is CASSFGTGGPNEQFF. As DNA, the CDR3 is TGTGCCAGCAGTTTTGGAACGGGGGGGCCGAATGAGCAGTTCTTC.

The V and J genes are TRBV7-2 and TRBJ2-5; D possibly corresponds to TRBD1 (6 bases). This CDR3 has 14 residues. Trimming removed 5 bases from V and 5 bases from J, with 15 bases in between. Germline assignment: CDR1 SGHTA and CDR2 FQGNSA. The CDR3 is CASSPGTIGETQYF. As DNA, the CDR3 is TGTGCCAGCAGCCCCGGGACAATCGGGGAGACCCAGTACTTC.

There are a few counts of this clonotype. The gene calls are TRBV20-1 and TRBJ2-1; 13 nucleotides align to TRBD2. The germline CDR1 and CDR2 sequences are DFQATT and SNEGSKA (reference sequence). This CDR3 is 18 amino acids long. J was trimmed by 6 bases and V by 3 bases; bases with no gene match: 14. The CDR3 region is CSARAMGTSGEVGNEQFF. In DNA, the CDR3 is TGCAGTGCTAGGGCCATGGGGACTAGCGGGGAGGTGGGCAATGAGCAGTTCTTC.

As regards this clonotype: At one end the junction does not follow the germline gene, possibly because of a read error. This rearrangement joins TRBV5-1 to TRBJ2-1; D uncertain. Germline V gives CDR1 SGHRS, CDR2 YFSETQ. The CDR3 consists of 14 residues. The CDR3 loop is CASSFGYAYNDQFF. Written as DNA, the CDR3 is TGCGCCAGCAGCTTTGGATACGCCTACAATGACCAGTTCTTC.

The chain uses TRBV2 and TRBJ2-5, with D perhaps matching TRBD1 (5 bases). The V and J ends lost 7 bases and 2 bases respectively, with 8 bases between them. The germline V gene encodes CDR1 SNHLY and CDR2 FYNNEI. The CDR3 spans 12 residues. The CDR3 DNA is TGTGCCAGCATCGACAGACAAGAGACCCAGTACTTC. Its translation is CASIDRQETQYF.

The chain has TRBV29-1 and TRBJ1-1; D may be TRBD1 (6 bases). V shed 4 bases and J shed 4 bases, with 10 bases lying between them. CDR3 length equals 12 residues. Germline assignment: CDR1 SQVTM and CDR2 ANQGSEA. The CDR3 sequence is CSVGTALTEAFF. Here the CDR3 DNA reads TGCAGCGTTGGGACAGCACTCACTGAAGCTTTCTTT.

This clonotype occurred once. The genes are TRBV5-1 and TRBJ1-1; D is unresolved. CDR1 and CDR2 from the germline V gene are SGHRS and YFSETQ. V was cut by 1 base and J by 13 bases, with 17 bases left in between. The CDR3 is 13 residues long. The DNA for the CDR3 is TGCGCCAGCAGCTTGACGGGAGGCCGTTCGGGTTTCTTT. Protein sequence: CASSLTGGRSGFF. Using reference TRBV5-1 and TRBJ1-1 for the parts outside the CDR3, the full variable domain is KAGVTQTPRYLIKTRGQQVTLSCSPISGHRSVSWYQQTPGQGLQFLFEYFSETQRNKGNFPGRFSGRQFSNSRSEMNVSTLELGDSALYLCASSLTGGRSGFFGQGTRLTVV.

This clonotype was recorded once. V gene TRBV12-3 or TRBV12-4 combines with J gene TRBJ2-3; the match to TRBD2 covers 11 bases. The V gene end was trimmed by 2 bases and the J gene end by 5 bases; junction bases not matched to a gene: 9. The CDR3 is made up of 17 amino acids. In DNA, the CDR3 is TGTGCCAGCAGTTTACCTAGTAGCGGGGGGGATCGAGATACGCAGTATTTT. Amino acids: CASSLPSSGGDRDTQYF.

This chain joins TRBV7-6 and TRBJ2-2; D call uncertain. Germline V gene lookup returns CDR1 SGHVS and CDR2 FNYEAQ. V lost 4 bases and J 3 bases, leaving 12 bases between the germline ends. The CDR3 totals 15 residues. Here the CDR3 reads CASSSWLTDTGELFF. The CDR3 bases are TGTGCCAGCAGCTCCTGGTTAACGGACACCGGGGAGCTGTTTTTT.